The 14 T cell receptor beta chains in this list originate from one sample, sequenced in a study of T cell changes during pregnancy in multiple sclerosis. Here immunoSEQ multiplex PCR was the method, and the copy in TCRdb shows in-frame clones only, minus some. Of under 50,000 clones in the sample, 85% to 95% were seen once. This specimen consisted of CD8+ T cells from peripheral blood mononuclear cells, obtained in the first trimester of pregnancy. These receptors were taken from a female donor with multiple sclerosis, enrolled in a pregnancy study.

The chain couples TRBV4-1 to TRBJ2-7; TRBD1 might be the D (5 bases). Germline V CDR1 and CDR2: MGHRA, YSYEKL. The ends were cut back, 0 bases at V and 3 bases at J, with 6 bases in the middle. CDR3 length: 13 amino acids. This chain's CDR3 is CASSQETGYEQYF. Here the CDR3 DNA reads TGCGCCAGCAGCCAAGAAACAGGCTACGAGCAGTACTTC.

The gene calls are TRBV19 and TRBJ2-7, with 7 nucleotides matching TRBD2. The CDR3 is 15 amino acids. J lost 2 bases, V lost 5 bases, and 9 bases had no gene match. Germline V lookup: CDR1 LNHDA, CDR2 SQIVND (reference sequence). CDR3 in amino acids: CASSFVGRSPYEQYF. The CDR3 DNA sequence: TGTGCCAGTAGTTTTGTCGGGAGGAGCCCCTACGAGCAGTACTTC.

The V call is TRBV5-4, the J call TRBJ2-5, with D hard to call. The CDR3 has 13 amino acids. CDR1 SGHNT and CDR2 YYREEE come from the germline V gene (reference sequence). Deletions cut 9 bases from V and 1 base from J, with 13 bases between. The CDR3 protein is CATLLGPQETQYF. CDR3 DNA: TGTGCCACCCTTTTGGGCCCCCAAGAGACCCAGTACTTC.

This clone was seen only a few times. The chain employs TRBV28 and TRBJ2-7; D call uncertain. V lost 5 bases to trimming and J lost 0 bases, with 11 bases between them. Germline-derived CDR1 and CDR2 are MDHEN and SYDVKM. The CDR3 contains 14 residues. The CDR3 region has the DNA TGTGCCAGCAGTCCCCTAGTCGGCTCCTACGAGCAGTACTTC. It codes for CASSPLVGSYEQYF.

This clone was seen many times. The genes are TRBV7-2 and TRBJ1-1; no clear D. Germline V CDR1 and CDR2: SGHTA, FQGNSA. The CDR3 has 11 residues. Trimming took 6 bases from V and 2 from J, leaving 4 bases between them. The CDR3: CASRHNTEAFF. The CDR3, as DNA: TGTGCCAGCAGACATAACACTGAAGCTTTCTTT.

Only one count was recorded for this clone. The rearrangement joins TRBV21-1 to TRBJ2-1; TRBD1 is taken as the D call from the table, unchecked against the DNA. TRBV21-1 is flagged as a pseudogene. This CDR3 contains 15 residues. Here the CDR3 DNA reads TGTGCCAGCAGAAAAGGGGCTCGTCGGTACAATGAGCAGTTCTTC. Translated: CASRKGARRYNEQFF.

The chain recombines TRBV5-1 with TRBJ1-6; 9 bases align to TRBD1. V was pared by 4 bases and J by 1 base, with 6 bases of the junction left unmatched. This CDR3 has 17 amino acids. CDR1 and CDR2 (germline): SGHRS, YFSETQ. The CDR3 nucleotides are TGCGCCAGCAGCGCAACCGACAGGGGGTCCTATAATTCACCCCTCCACTTT. Protein: CASSATDRGSYNSPLHF.

The chain recombines TRBV5-1 with TRBJ2-1; possible D gene TRBD2, 6 bases. With 4 bases removed from V and 5 bases from J, the gap between germline ends came to 16 bases. Germline CDR1 reads SGHRS; CDR2 reads YFSETQ. This CDR3 is built from 15 residues. The CDR3 loop is CASSPPGLGHNEQFF. CDR3 sequence (DNA): TGCGCCAGCAGCCCGCCGGGACTGGGACACAATGAGCAGTTCTTC.

The chain employs TRBV5-8 and TRBJ1-2; D gene unclear. The CDR3 is 14 residues long. The germline V gene has CDR1 SGHTS and CDR2 YDEGEE. With 0 bases removed from V and 7 bases from J, the gap between germline ends came to 13 bases. The CDR3 bases are TGTGCCAGCAGCTTGGCCCCCGGTTTACCTGGCTACACCTTC. This translates into CASSLAPGLPGYTF.

The V gene is TRBV7-2, the J gene TRBJ1-4, with a possible D match to TRBD1 (6 bases). The V gene's germline CDR1 is SGHTA and CDR2 FQGNSA. This CDR3 comprises 14 residues. Trimming left V 5 bases short and J 5 bases short, with 12 bases between. CDR3 amino acids: CASSPGQLNEKLFF. The CDR3, as DNA: TGTGCCAGCAGCCCTGGACAGCTGAATGAAAAACTGTTTTTT.

The CDR3 loop reads CASSRAPAGNYGYTF. The CDR3 DNA is TGTGCCAGCAGCCGGGCCCCAGCGGGCAACTATGGCTACACCTTC. The rearrangement links TRBV16 to TRBJ1-2; D is ambiguous. The CDR3 extends over 15 amino acids. V lost 4 bases to trimming and J lost 2 bases, with 14 bases between them. From germline, CDR1 is KGHSY and CDR2 FQNENV.

This sequence joins TRBV7-9 and TRBJ2-1, with 7 bases that match TRBD1. From germline, CDR1 is SEHNR and CDR2 FQNEAQ (reference sequence). V was pared by 5 bases and J by 2 bases, with 6 bases of the junction left unmatched. The CDR3 totals 15 residues. CDR3 nucleotide sequence: TGTGCCAGCAGCCGAGGGGACAGAGCCTACAATGAGCAGTTCTTC. Its protein product is CASSRGDRAYNEQFF.

This chain joins TRBV6-1 and TRBJ2-1; 9 bases fit TRBD2. Unmatched junction bases numbered 7, after V lost 3 bases and J lost 4 bases. This CDR3 region has 16 residues. Germline V CDR1 and CDR2: MNHNS, SASEGT. CDR3 coding DNA: TGTGCCAGCAGTGACGTGGGACTAGCAGGATACAATGAGCAGTTCTTC. Its translation is CASSDVGLAGYNEQFF.

This chain uses TRBV7-2 with TRBJ2-1; the D gene is possibly TRBD1 (5 bases). This CDR3 contains 15 residues. Germline-derived CDR1 and CDR2 are SGHTA and FQGNSA. V dropped 1 base and J dropped 5 bases, with 12 bases sitting between them. The CDR3 protein is CASSLGVARDNEQFF. CDR3 nucleotides: TGTGCCAGCAGCTTAGGTGTGGCCAGGGACAATGAGCAGTTCTTC.